This T cell receptor beta chain emerged from a study of blood T cell repertoires in COVID-19. The germline CDR1 and CDR2 sequences are MNHEY and SMNVEV (reference sequence). The CDR3 extends over 16 amino acids. V shed 5 bases and J 2 bases; nucleotides not matched to a gene: 11. Followed over time, Seattle patients had been enrolled while infection was active. Repertoires were generated with immunoSEQ multiplex PCR, while TCRdb's copy carries only in-frame clones and drops some. The repertoire consists of a few hundred thousand clones, with 70% to 90% occurring once and the leading ten covering roughly 12%.

The clonotype originates from a woman in her fifties or sixties with COVID-19, enrolled during active disease. This chain connects TRBV27 to TRBJ2-7, with 8 bases that match TRBD1. Sequences were obtained from peripheral blood. CDR3 nucleotides: TGTGCCAGCAGTCTCACCTCCGGGACAGGTGCCTACGAGCAGTACTTC. Translating it yields CASSLTSGTGAYEQYF.